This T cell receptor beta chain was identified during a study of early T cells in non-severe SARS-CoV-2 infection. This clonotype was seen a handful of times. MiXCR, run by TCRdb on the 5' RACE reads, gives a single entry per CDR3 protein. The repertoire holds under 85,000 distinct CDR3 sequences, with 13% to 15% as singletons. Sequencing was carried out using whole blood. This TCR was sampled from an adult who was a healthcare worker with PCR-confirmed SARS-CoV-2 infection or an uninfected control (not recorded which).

The CDR3 spells CSARISGGPREQFF. The CDR3, as DNA: TGCAGTGCTAGAATCTCGGGGGGGCCTCGTGAGCAGTTCTTC. The J gene is TRBJ2-1, the V gene TRBV20-1; 8 bases align to TRBD2. Per germline, CDR1 DFQATT and CDR2 SNEGSKA (reference sequence). The trim removed 2 bases at V and 9 bases at J, leaving 9 bases unmatched. CDR3 length: 14 residues.